Listed below are T cell receptor beta chains from one sample, sequenced in a study of T-cell memory formation after mild COVID-19. TCRdb called the 5' RACE reads again in MiXCR, with one record for every CDR3 protein. The sample has under 300,000 distinct CDR3 sequences; more than 15% are singletons. The sample was PBMCs or a T cell subset sorted from them (not recorded which). These receptors were taken from a man aged 18 to 29 who had mild COVID-19 (a few samples of this study predate the infection). Cell type and time point are not known. Both conserved end residues are part of each CDR3. The order of the fields is V gene, J gene, D gene, clone size, CDR3 DNA, CDR3 protein. A D gene is named only where the DNA matches it firmly. Clone sizes are given selectively: once, few, many, or a class where the clone is expanded.

v_gene: TRBV5-6
j_gene: TRBJ2-5
d_gene: NA
abundance: NA
CDR3nt: TGTGCCAGCAGCTTGGTACCCAACCAAGAGACCCAGTACTTC
CDR3aa: CASSLVPNQETQYF

v_gene: TRBV24-1
j_gene: TRBJ2-3
d_gene: TRBD2
abundance: NA
CDR3nt: TGTGCCACCCGACCTAGCGGGGGCACAGATACGCAGTATTTT
CDR3aa: CATRPSGGTDTQYF

v_gene: TRBV6-5
j_gene: TRBJ2-7
d_gene: TRBD1
abundance: NA
CDR3nt: TGTGCCAGCAGTCACGGGGGACAGGGCTACGAGCAGTACTTC
CDR3aa: CASSHGGQGYEQYF

v_gene: TRBV6-2/TRBV6-3
j_gene: TRBJ1-2
d_gene: NA
abundance: NA
CDR3nt: TGTGCCAGCAGTTACCCCAGAATCTCGTCTGGCTACACCTTC
CDR3aa: CASSYPRISSGYTF

v_gene: TRBV5-1
j_gene: TRBJ1-6
d_gene: NA
abundance: few
CDR3nt: TGCGCCAGCAGCTTGGGGGAAAATTGGTCACCCCTCCACTTT
CDR3aa: CASSLGENWSPLHF

v_gene: TRBV6-2/TRBV6-3
j_gene: TRBJ1-1
d_gene: NA
abundance: few
CDR3nt: TGTGCCAGCAGTTGGGACTACATCGGACAGAAGAACACTGAAGCTTTCTTT
CDR3aa: CASSWDYIGQKNTEAFF

v_gene: TRBV7-8
j_gene: TRBJ2-1
d_gene: TRBD1
abundance: NA
CDR3nt: TGTGCCAGCAGCACCCGACAGGGGGACCCCTACAATGAGCAGTTCTTC
CDR3aa: CASSTRQGDPYNEQFF

v_gene: TRBV7-2
j_gene: TRBJ1-5
d_gene: NA
abundance: NA
CDR3nt: TGTGCCAGCAGCGTTAGGGGGAGCAATCAGCCCCAGCATTTT
CDR3aa: CASSVRGSNQPQHF

v_gene: TRBV9
j_gene: TRBJ2-1
d_gene: TRBD1
abundance: NA
CDR3nt: TGTGCCAGCAGCCGCGGGACAGGTCAGGGAGGAGAGCAGTTCTTC
CDR3aa: CASSRGTGQGGEQFF

v_gene: TRBV12-3/TRBV12-4
j_gene: TRBJ1-5
d_gene: NA
abundance: NA
CDR3nt: TGTGCCAGCAGCTATACAGGGTGGGATAGCAATCAGCCCCAGCATTTT
CDR3aa: CASSYTGWDSNQPQHF

v_gene: TRBV6-2/TRBV6-3
j_gene: TRBJ2-5
d_gene: NA
abundance: NA
CDR3nt: TGTGCCAGCAGTTACTCGAAGCAGGGAGGAGTTGTCGAGACCCAGTACTTC
CDR3aa: CASSYSKQGGVVETQYF

v_gene: TRBV30
j_gene: TRBJ2-4
d_gene: TRBD1
abundance: NA
CDR3nt: TGTGCCTGGACCCGGGACAGGGGCAACATTCAGTACTTC
CDR3aa: CAWTRDRGNIQYF

v_gene: TRBV5-1
j_gene: TRBJ2-7
d_gene: TRBD1
abundance: NA
CDR3nt: TGCGCCAGCAGCTGGTTTACAGGGGCCAGCTCCTACGAGCAGTACTTC
CDR3aa: CASSWFTGASSYEQYF

v_gene: TRBV5-1
j_gene: TRBJ1-1
d_gene: NA
abundance: NA
CDR3nt: TGCGCCAGCAGCTTGTTCGGGGCAGGTGAAGCTTTCTTT
CDR3aa: CASSLFGAGEAFF